This T cell receptor (beta chain) was identified during a study of cytomegalovirus exposure and HLA in healthy donors. Study observations and caveats: Under in vitro conditions, a few CMV-associated chains were confirmed as specific for CMV antigens. The study put about 180 TCR beta chains on its list as cytomegalovirus-associated.

Details on this clone: The antigen remains unidentified.

The CDR3 contains 14 residues. Per the germline V gene, CDR1 is SNHLY and CDR2 is FYNNEI. The germline V and J ends were trimmed by 7 bases and 3 bases, with 16 bases remaining between them. The assay was immunoSEQ multiplex PCR, and TCRdb's table has in-frame clones only and misses some. The profile shows about 130,000 clones, about 94% of them singletons. V is TRBV2 and J is TRBJ2-7; perhaps TRBD2 as D (5 bases). The sequencing sample was made of PBMCs. The clonotype was recovered from a man in his late teens or twenties in good health and CMV-seropositive. In nucleotides, the CDR3 is TGTGCCAGCAAGATTAGCGCATCCCTCTACGAGCAGTACTTC. As protein: CASKISASLYEQYF. Filled out from reference TRBV2 and TRBJ2-7, the complete variable domain reads EPEVTQTPSHQVTQMGQEVILRCVPISNHLYFYWYRQILGQKVEFLVSFYNNEISEKSEIFDDQFSVERPDGSNFTLKIRSTKLEDSAMYFCASKISASLYEQYFGPGTRLTVT.